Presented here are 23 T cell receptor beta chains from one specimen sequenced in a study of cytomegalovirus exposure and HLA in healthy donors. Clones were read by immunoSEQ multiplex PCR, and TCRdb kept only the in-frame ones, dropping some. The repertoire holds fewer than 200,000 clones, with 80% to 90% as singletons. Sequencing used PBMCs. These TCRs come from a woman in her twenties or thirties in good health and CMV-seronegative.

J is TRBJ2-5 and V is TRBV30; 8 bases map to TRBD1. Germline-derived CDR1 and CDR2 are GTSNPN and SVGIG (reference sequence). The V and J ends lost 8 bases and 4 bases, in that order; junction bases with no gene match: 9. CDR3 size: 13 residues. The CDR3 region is CARGQDPLETQYF. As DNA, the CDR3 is TGTGCCCGGGGACAGGACCCCTTAGAGACCCAGTACTTC.

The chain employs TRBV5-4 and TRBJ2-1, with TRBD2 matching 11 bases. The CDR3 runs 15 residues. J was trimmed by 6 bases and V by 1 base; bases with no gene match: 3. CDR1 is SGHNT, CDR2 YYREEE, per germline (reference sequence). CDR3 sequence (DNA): TGTGCCAGCAGCTTGACCGGACTAGCGGGCAATGAGCAGTTCTTC. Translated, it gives CASSLTGLAGNEQFF.

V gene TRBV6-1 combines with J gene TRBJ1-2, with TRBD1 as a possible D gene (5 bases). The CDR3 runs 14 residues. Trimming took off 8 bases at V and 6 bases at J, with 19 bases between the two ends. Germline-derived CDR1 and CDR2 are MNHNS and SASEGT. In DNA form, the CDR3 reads TGTGCCAGCTTAGAAGTCCAGGGATCGAATGGCTACACCTTC. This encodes CASLEVQGSNGYTF.

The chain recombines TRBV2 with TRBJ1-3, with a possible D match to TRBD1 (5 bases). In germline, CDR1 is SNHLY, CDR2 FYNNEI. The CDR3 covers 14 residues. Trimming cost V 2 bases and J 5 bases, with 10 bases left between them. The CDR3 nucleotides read TGTGCCAGCAGTGAAAGTCAGGGAAGAAACACCATATATTTT. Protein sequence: CASSESQGRNTIYF.

CDR3 sequence (DNA): TGTGCCTTTGCCCTAGGACTAGCGGGGGGAAGAGAGCAGTACTTC. Its protein product is CAFALGLAGGREQYF. The chain is built from TRBV30 and TRBJ2-7, with TRBD2 matching over 14 bases. This CDR3 spans 15 amino acids. The junction had 12 bases not matched to a gene; V was cut back by 7 bases and J by 7 bases. The germline CDR1 and CDR2 sequences are GTSNPN and SVGIG (reference sequence).

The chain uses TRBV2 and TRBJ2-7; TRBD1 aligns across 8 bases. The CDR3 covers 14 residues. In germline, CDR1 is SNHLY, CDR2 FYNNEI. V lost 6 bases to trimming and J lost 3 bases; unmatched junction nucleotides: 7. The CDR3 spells CASSDRGPSYEQYF. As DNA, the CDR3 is TGTGCCAGCAGCGACAGGGGACCCAGCTACGAGCAGTACTTC.

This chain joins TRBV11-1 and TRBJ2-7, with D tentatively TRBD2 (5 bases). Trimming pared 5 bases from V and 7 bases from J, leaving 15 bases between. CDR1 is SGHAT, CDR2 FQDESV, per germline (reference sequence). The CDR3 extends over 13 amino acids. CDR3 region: CASSRAGTPEQYF. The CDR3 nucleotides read TGTGCCAGCAGCCGCGCGGGTACACCAGAGCAGTACTTC.

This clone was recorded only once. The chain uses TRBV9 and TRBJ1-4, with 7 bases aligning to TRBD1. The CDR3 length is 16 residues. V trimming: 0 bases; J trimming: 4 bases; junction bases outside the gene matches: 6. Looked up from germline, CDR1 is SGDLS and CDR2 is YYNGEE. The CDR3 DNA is TGTGCCAGCAGCGTAGAGGGGGACAGCATTAATGAAAAACTGTTTTTT. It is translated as CASSVEGDSINEKLFF.

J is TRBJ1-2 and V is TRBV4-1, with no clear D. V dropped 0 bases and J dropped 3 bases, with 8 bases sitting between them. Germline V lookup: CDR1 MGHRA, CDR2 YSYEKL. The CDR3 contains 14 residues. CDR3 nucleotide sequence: TGCGCCAGCAGCCAAGATGTTCCCGACTATGGCTACACCTTC. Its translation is CASSQDVPDYGYTF.

The CDR3 region is CASSPPTGYYGYTF. The CDR3 nucleotides read TGTGCCAGCTCACCACCCACAGGATACTATGGCTACACCTTC. This rearrangement joins TRBV18 to TRBJ1-2, with D maybe TRBD1 (5 bases). V was pared by 0 bases and J by 3 bases, with 8 bases between. Germline values: CDR1 KGHSH, CDR2 LQKENI. This CDR3 is built from 14 residues.

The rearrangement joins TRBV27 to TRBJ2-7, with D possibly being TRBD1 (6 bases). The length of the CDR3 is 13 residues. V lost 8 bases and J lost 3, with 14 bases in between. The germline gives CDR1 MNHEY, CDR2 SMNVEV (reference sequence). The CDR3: CASGAGVDYEQYF. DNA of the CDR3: TGTGCCAGCGGGGCAGGGGTAGACTACGAGCAGTACTTC.

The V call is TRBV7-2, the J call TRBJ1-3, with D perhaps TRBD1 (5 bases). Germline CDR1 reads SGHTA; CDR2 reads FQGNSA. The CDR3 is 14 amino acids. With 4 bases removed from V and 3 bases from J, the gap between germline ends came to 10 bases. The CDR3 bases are TGTGCCAGCAGCTCCGGGGGAGTTGGAAACACCATATATTTT. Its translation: CASSSGGVGNTIYF.

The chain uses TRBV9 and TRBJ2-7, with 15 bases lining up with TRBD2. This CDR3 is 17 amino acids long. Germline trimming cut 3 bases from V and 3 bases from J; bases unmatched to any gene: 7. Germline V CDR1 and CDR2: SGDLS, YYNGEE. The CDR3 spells CASSASGTSGGIYEQYF. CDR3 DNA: TGTGCCAGCAGCGCCTCCGGGACTAGCGGGGGGATCTACGAGCAGTACTTC.

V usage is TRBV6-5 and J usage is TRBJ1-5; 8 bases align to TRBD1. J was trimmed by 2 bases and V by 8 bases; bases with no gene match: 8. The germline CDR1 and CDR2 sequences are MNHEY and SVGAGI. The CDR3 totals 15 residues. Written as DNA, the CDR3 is TGTGCCAGCGATTCTGAGGGACAGGGCAATCAGCCCCAGCATTTT. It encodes CASDSEGQGNQPQHF.

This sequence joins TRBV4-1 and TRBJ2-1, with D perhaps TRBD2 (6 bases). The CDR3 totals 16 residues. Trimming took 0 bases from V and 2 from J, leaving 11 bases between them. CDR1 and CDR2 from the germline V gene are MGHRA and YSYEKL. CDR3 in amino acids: CASSQDGGLTYNEQFF. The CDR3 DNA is TGCGCCAGCAGCCAAGACGGGGGTCTAACCTACAATGAGCAGTTCTTC.

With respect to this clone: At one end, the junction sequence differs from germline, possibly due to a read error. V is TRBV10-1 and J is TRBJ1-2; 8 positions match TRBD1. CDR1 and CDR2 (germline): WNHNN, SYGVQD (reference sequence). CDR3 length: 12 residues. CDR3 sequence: CASSEYRDRLVF. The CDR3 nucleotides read TGCGCCAGCAGTGAGTACCGGGACAGGCTCGTCTTC.

DNA for the CDR3: TGTGCCAGCAGGGGGACAGGGGTAAGCGATCAGCCCCAGCATTTT. This sequence encodes CASRGTGVSDQPQHF. The chain uses TRBV2 and TRBJ1-5; TRBD1 agrees at 10 bases. The germline CDR1 and CDR2 sequences are SNHLY and FYNNEI. V shed 6 bases, J shed 5 bases, and the junction held 7 bases outside the gene matches. This CDR3 region has 15 residues.

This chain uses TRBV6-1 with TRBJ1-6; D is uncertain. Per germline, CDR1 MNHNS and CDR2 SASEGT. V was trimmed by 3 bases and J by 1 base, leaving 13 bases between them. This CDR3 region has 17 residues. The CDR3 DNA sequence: TGTGCCAGCAGTGATTTTGTGGACTGGTCCTATAATTCACCCCTCCACTTT. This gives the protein CASSDFVDWSYNSPLHF.

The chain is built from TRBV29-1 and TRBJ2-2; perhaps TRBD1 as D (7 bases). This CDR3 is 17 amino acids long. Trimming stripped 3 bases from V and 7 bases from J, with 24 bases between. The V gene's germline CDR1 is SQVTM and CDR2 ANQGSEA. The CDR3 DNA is TGCAGCGTTGAGGTTCGTTGTGCGGAGGGGGCGGGCGGGGAGCTGTTTTTT. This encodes CSVEVRCAEGAGGELFF.

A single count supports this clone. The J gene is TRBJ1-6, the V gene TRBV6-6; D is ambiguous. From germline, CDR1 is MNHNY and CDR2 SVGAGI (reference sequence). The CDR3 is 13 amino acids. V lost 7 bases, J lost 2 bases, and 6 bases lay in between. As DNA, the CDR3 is TGTGCCAGCAAGGAGGCCTATAATTCACCCCTCCACTTT. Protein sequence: CASKEAYNSPLHF.

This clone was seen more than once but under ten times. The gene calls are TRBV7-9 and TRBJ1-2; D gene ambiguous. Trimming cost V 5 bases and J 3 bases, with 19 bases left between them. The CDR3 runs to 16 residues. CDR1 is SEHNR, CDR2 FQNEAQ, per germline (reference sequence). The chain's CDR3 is CASSPAGARTYYGYTF. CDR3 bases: TGTGCCAGCAGCCCCGCGGGAGCTCGGACCTACTATGGCTACACCTTC.

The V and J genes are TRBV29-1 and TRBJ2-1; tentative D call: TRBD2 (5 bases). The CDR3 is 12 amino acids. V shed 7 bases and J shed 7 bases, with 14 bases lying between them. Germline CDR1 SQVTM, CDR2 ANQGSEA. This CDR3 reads CSGTGIANEQFF. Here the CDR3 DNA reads TGCAGCGGGACCGGGATTGCAAATGAGCAGTTCTTC.

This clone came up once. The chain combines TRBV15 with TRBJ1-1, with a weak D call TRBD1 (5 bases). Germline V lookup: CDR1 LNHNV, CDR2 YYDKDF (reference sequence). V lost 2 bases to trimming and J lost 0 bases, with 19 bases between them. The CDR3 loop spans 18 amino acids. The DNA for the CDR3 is TGTGCCACCAGCAGATCGGGACTCATAGGGCCCTTGAACACTGAAGCTTTCTTT. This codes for CATSRSGLIGPLNTEAFF.